This T cell receptor beta chain stems from a study of identical twins. Findings of the study overall: With abundant cord blood beta clonotypes, insertions were fewer; memory repertoires showed no such pattern. Twins shared beta out-of-frame sequences in excess, but this excess was weaker.

Trimming took 0 bases from V and 5 from J, leaving 6 bases between them. The CDR3 sequence is 13 residues long. Germline values: CDR1 SGHRS, CDR2 YFSETQ. The table lists this clonotype with many counts. Antigen unknown. TCRdb reprocessed the 5' RACE reads via MiXCR and lists one record per CDR3 protein. The sample has 640,000 or so distinct CDR3 sequences, roughly 6.2% seen once. Sample: naive T cells sorted from blood. The TCR was taken from a man between 18 and 35 years old in good health. The chain carries TRBV5-1 and TRBJ2-1; D uncertain. CDR3 sequence (DNA): TGCGCCAGCAGCTTGGCGTGGGACAATGAGCAGTTCTTC. Protein: CASSLAWDNEQFF.